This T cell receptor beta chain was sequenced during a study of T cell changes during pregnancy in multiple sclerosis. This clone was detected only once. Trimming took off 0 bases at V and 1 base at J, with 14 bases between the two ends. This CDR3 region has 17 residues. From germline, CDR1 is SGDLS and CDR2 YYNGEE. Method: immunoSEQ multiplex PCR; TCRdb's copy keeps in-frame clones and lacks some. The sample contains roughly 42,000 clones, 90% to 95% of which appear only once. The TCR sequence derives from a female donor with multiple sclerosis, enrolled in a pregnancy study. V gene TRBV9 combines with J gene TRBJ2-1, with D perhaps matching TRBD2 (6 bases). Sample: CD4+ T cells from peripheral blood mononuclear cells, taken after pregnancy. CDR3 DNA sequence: TGTGCCAGCAGCGTAGGCTCGGGACTCGCTTCCTACAATGAGCAGTTCTTC. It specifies CASSVGSGLASYNEQFF.